The 16 T cell receptor beta chains below come from one sample, sequenced in a study of CD8+ T cells in alopecia areata. Reverse transcribed after extraction, RNA yielded cDNA as the sequencing template. Clones were sequenced by immunoSEQ multiplex PCR, and TCRdb holds only the in-frame ones, with some missing. The repertoire includes approximately 150,000 clones, 55% of them detected once, and about 4.4% sits in the top ten. The material sequenced was CD4+ T cells sorted from blood. The receptors here all came from a human donor in good health.

The rearrangement joins TRBV18 to TRBJ2-4, with TRBD1 identical over 11 bases. Germline lookup yields CDR1 KGHSH and CDR2 LQKENI. The CDR3 sequence is 16 residues long. V lost 4 bases and J lost 6; bases outside the gene matches: 8. The CDR3 protein is CASSLVWTGGTNIQYF. The CDR3, as DNA: TGTGCCAGCTCACTTGTTTGGACAGGGGGCACAAACATTCAGTACTTC.

This rearrangement joins TRBV29-1 to TRBJ1-1; D not resolved. Trimming stripped 1 base from V and 0 bases from J, with 6 bases between. CDR3 length equals 13 residues. Germline lookup yields CDR1 SQVTM and CDR2 ANQGSEA. The CDR3 here is CSVEGQLNTEAFF. The CDR3, as DNA: TGCAGCGTTGAAGGTCAGCTGAACACTGAAGCTTTCTTT.

The chain is built from TRBV15 and TRBJ2-6; D is ambiguous. The CDR3 length is 14 residues. Germline assignment: CDR1 LNHNV and CDR2 YYDKDF (reference sequence). Trimming stripped 6 bases from V and 4 bases from J, with 10 bases between. The CDR3 is CATSNGLGANVLTF. The CDR3 region has the DNA TGTGCCACCAGTAACGGGCTCGGGGCCAACGTCCTGACTTTC.

This clone was recorded a few times. The chain uses TRBV16 and TRBJ2-5, with D unresolved. Germline V gene data show CDR1 as KGHSY and CDR2 as FQNENV. This CDR3 has 14 residues. V lost 2 bases, J lost 2 bases, and 9 bases lay in between. CDR3 region: CASSQDRVQETQYF. The DNA of the CDR3 is TGTGCCAGCAGCCAAGATCGGGTTCAAGAGACCCAGTACTTC.

This clone was found a few times. This chain links TRBV19 with TRBJ1-5; 9 bases agree with TRBD1. J was trimmed by 0 bases and V by 7 bases; bases with no gene match: 7. Looked up from germline, CDR1 is LNHDA and CDR2 is SQIVND (reference sequence). The CDR3 spans 16 residues. The CDR3 spells CASKQGADYSNQPQHF. The CDR3 region has the DNA TGTGCCAGTAAACAGGGGGCGGACTATAGCAATCAGCCCCAGCATTTT.

This clone was counted only a few times. This rearrangement joins TRBV29-1 to TRBJ2-2; 7 bases fit TRBD1. V lost 2 bases and J lost 5; bases outside the gene matches: 8. The CDR3 runs to 15 residues. Germline values: CDR1 SQVTM, CDR2 ANQGSEA. CDR3 sequence reads: CSVEMGDRVTGELFF. CDR3 bases: TGCAGCGTTGAAATGGGCGACAGGGTAACCGGGGAGCTGTTTTTT.

The V call is TRBV6-1, the J call TRBJ1-5, with 7 bases that match TRBD1. CDR3 length equals 15 residues. Trimming cost V 7 bases and J 1 base; bases outside gene matches: 7. Germline lookup yields CDR1 MNHNS and CDR2 SASEGT. DNA of the CDR3: TGTGCCAGCACCCTGGTGACAGGGAGCAATCAGCCCCAGCATTTT. This sequence encodes CASTLVTGSNQPQHF.

This rearrangement joins TRBV5-1 to TRBJ2-1, with no clear D. This CDR3 contains 13 residues. Looked up from germline, CDR1 is SGHRS and CDR2 is YFSETQ. The V end was cut by 2 bases, the J end by 9 bases, with 12 bases between. In DNA form, the CDR3 reads TGCGCCAGCAGCTTATTCACCGGTGGTGAGCAGTTCTTC. The encoded protein is CASSLFTGGEQFF.

V is TRBV25-1 and J is TRBJ2-5; D unclear. This CDR3 region has 13 residues. Trimming removed 2 bases from V and 5 bases from J, with 9 bases in between. The germline V gene has CDR1 MGHDK and CDR2 SYGVNS. This CDR3 is CASSEIPGETQYF. The DNA of the CDR3 is TGTGCCAGCAGTGAAATCCCTGGGGAGACCCAGTACTTC.

The chain links TRBV28 to TRBJ2-7; 8 nucleotides align to TRBD1. Germline-derived CDR1 and CDR2 are MDHEN and SYDVKM. The ends lost 2 bases at V and 7 bases at J; junction bases unmatched: 7. The CDR3 is made up of 14 amino acids. CDR3 in amino acids: CASSLGQGAREQYF. The CDR3 nucleotides read TGTGCCAGCAGTTTAGGCCAGGGGGCTAGAGAGCAGTACTTC.

The chain joins TRBV30 to TRBJ2-6, with a tentative D call TRBD1 (6 bases). V was pared by 3 bases and J by 4 bases, with 13 bases between. CDR1 is GTSNPN, CDR2 SVGIG, per germline (reference sequence). The CDR3 extends over 15 amino acids. The CDR3 DNA is TGTGCCTGGAGACAGGGAACGTGGGGGGCCAACGTCCTGACTTTC. Translating it yields CAWRQGTWGANVLTF.

The genes are TRBV15 and TRBJ1-1; no definite D call. The CDR3 contains 16 residues. Trimming removed 0 bases from V and 2 bases from J, with 13 bases in between. Germline-derived CDR1 and CDR2 are LNHNV and YYDKDF (reference sequence). The CDR3 nucleotides read TGTGCCACCAGCAGAGACCGCGCACGGAGCAACACTGAAGCTTTCTTT. Residues: CATSRDRARSNTEAFF.

There are a few counts of this clone. The V and J genes are TRBV7-8 and TRBJ2-1; D remains ambiguous. Germline-derived CDR1 and CDR2 are SGHVS and FQNEAQ. With 1 base removed from V and 0 bases from J, the gap between germline ends came to 4 bases. This CDR3 has 14 amino acids. CDR3 sequence reads: CASSLGSSYNEQFF. The DNA of the CDR3 is TGTGCCAGCAGCTTAGGTAGCTCCTACAATGAGCAGTTCTTC.

The rearrangement uses TRBV7-9 and TRBJ2-5, with TRBD2 matching 8 bases. The V gene end was trimmed by 5 bases and the J gene end by 1 base; junction bases not matched to a gene: 12. Germline V gives CDR1 SEHNR, CDR2 FQNEAQ (reference sequence). The CDR3 runs to 17 residues. The CDR3: CASSLGGLAGPQETQYF. The CDR3 DNA is TGTGCCAGCAGCCTCGGGGGATTAGCGGGACCCCAAGAGACCCAGTACTTC.

The rearrangement links TRBV9 to TRBJ2-6, with D possibly being TRBD1 or TRBD2 (5 bases each). The CDR3 has 15 residues. CDR1 SGDLS and CDR2 YYNGEE come from the germline V gene. Between the trimmed V and J ends, which lost 6 bases and 4 bases, there was a span of 14 bases. CDR3 sequence (DNA): TGTGCCAGCACCCTAGGGACGCTCGGGGCCAACGTCCTGACTTTC. Translated: CASTLGTLGANVLTF.

Only a few counts were recorded for this clone. The rearrangement links TRBV7-9 to TRBJ1-5, with D perhaps TRBD1 (5 bases). The CDR3 totals 15 residues. Trimming removed 5 bases at V and 7 bases at J, with 18 bases between. Germline CDR1 is SEHNR and CDR2 is FQNEAQ (reference sequence). The CDR3 reads CASSVGQGARQPQHF. CDR3 bases: TGTGCCAGCAGCGTCGGCCAAGGGGCACGGCAGCCCCAGCATTTT.